Only a few counts were recorded for the clone carrying this T cell receptor (beta chain). Its antigen is still unknown. MiXCR, run by TCRdb on the RT-PCR reads, gives a single entry per CDR3 protein. The repertoire includes 590,000 or so distinct CDR3 sequences, 11% to 15% of them detected once, and about 7.6% sits in the top ten. V shed 7 bases, J shed 2 bases, and the junction held 9 bases outside the gene matches. CDR3 length: 14 residues. Per the germline V gene, CDR1 is SQVTM and CDR2 is ANQGSEA. This sample was taken from a study of response to subunit inactivated influenza vaccine. Regarding the study as a whole: The authors suggested that every seasonal influenza vaccination recruits few new T cells.

The chain links TRBV29-1 to TRBJ2-3; 7 bases are a match to TRBD1. The sample here was PBMCs from blood, taken 14 to 15 days before vaccination. This TCR derives from a man aged 50 to 60 who received an inactivated influenza vaccine. The CDR3 is CSAMKGTATDTQYF. The CDR3 bases are TGCAGCGCTATGAAAGGGACAGCCACAGATACGCAGTATTTT.